A single T cell receptor (beta chain) is shown here with its context. Which antigen it targets is not known. Per-nucleotide qualities are absent, and no much larger clonotype sits a single base away. What this sample's treatment or condition label stands for: live attenuated yellow fever vaccine strain. At each blood-draw timepoint, two biological replicates of bulk PBMCs were obtained. A standard Ficoll-Paque protocol was used to isolate PBMCs from peripheral blood. TriZol was used to extract RNA from bulk PBMCs, CD4 and CD8 fractions, and dextramer-positive and dextramer-negative fractions. Based on the germline V gene, the CDR1 and CDR2 sequences are SGHTA and FQGNSA. The CDR3 runs 13 residues from the cysteine to the phenylalanine. The only DNA kept is the CDR3, 39 bases in frame from the first base. The germline ends are 4 bases apart after V is trimmed by 0 bases and J by 3 bases. This sample was included in a study of T cells after yellow fever vaccination (dated by TCRdb to between 2018 and 2020). About the study as a whole: The SMART-Seq v4 Ultra Low Input RNA kit was used to prepare libraries from fractions with low cell numbers. To track T-cell clones before and after primary and booster YFV17D yellow fever vaccination, bulk TCR alpha and beta repertoires were sequenced longitudinally. The cohort comprised two healthy male donors, one aged 18 to 30 and one aged 30 to 40 years. Blood was drawn at multiple timepoints before and after primary and secondary immunization, with bulk PBMC replicates and cell subsets isolated. Summary of the overall study and its limitations: The secondary T-cell response was found to be weaker but faster than the primary response, with a peak reached on day 5 rather than on day 15. Because only a couple of donors were included in the study, the extent to which the findings can be generalized is limited. After the booster, most of the clones that had expanded following primary vaccination were detected again (just under 97% of CD4 and roughly 88% of CD8), which suggests that memory was broadly maintained. A small share of clonotypes occurred in both CD4 and CD8 compartments, likely arising from convergent recombination. Computational filtering was needed because FACS-sorted repertoires could contain abundant contaminating clonotypes from the bulk population.

TCR cDNA was made using 5'RACE template switching, a step that added a universal primer site and unique molecular identifiers. Priming of cDNA synthesis was performed from both the TCR alpha and TCR beta constant segments. Libraries were amplified in two PCR steps, with sample barcodes and sequencing adapters added in the second step. Sequencing of libraries was done on Illumina HiSeq 2500 (2x100 bp) or NovaSeq (2x150 bp). The original methods were these. Reads were demultiplexed and collapsed into UMI consensus sequences with MIGEC, and V(D)J alignment was performed with MiXCR. Vaccine-responding clonotypes were defined with edgeR using replicate PBMC samples, requiring FDR below 0.01 and a log2 fold change above 5 up to day 15. CD4 or CD8 identity was assigned to each bulk clonotype according to whether the clonotype was present at higher abundance in the sequenced CD4 repertoire or the sequenced CD8 repertoire. In-frame beta chains were kept once TCRdb had trimmed the public reads at Q25 with fastp and called clones with MiXCR. Each record represents a unique CDR3 protein, reported with the most common genes and DNA among its rows. Here the V and J calls rest on TCRdb's processing, not on the authors' analysis. The sample table contains 450,000 to 550,000 distinct CDR3 sequences; only one count was recorded for around a fifth of them. The top ten clonotypes cover about 15% of the sample.

This receptor was obtained from a man aged 18 to 30 who received the YFV17D yellow fever vaccine. The source was PBMCs, collected 20 to 25 days after the first yellow fever vaccination. The chain employs TRBV7-2 and TRBJ2-3; too little of a D gene remains to name it. At the DNA level, the sequence is TGTGCCAGCAGCTTAGCTGAGACAGATACGCAGTATTTT. Protein translation: CASSLAETDTQYF.